Listed here are 24 T cell receptor beta chains from one sample, sequenced in a study of cytomegalovirus exposure and HLA in healthy donors. Only in-frame clones appear in the TCRdb table, and some are missing; sequencing was by immunoSEQ multiplex PCR. The sample lists approximately 70,000 clones; about 95% were seen once. Material: PBMCs. These receptors all stem from a woman aged 18 to 35 in good health and CMV-seronegative.

The J gene is TRBJ2-5, the V gene TRBV5-6; no definite D call. The CDR3 is 14 residues long. V lost 1 base to trimming and J lost 2 bases, with 9 bases between them. Germline V CDR1 and CDR2: SGHDT, YYEEEE. For the CDR3, the DNA is TGTGCCAGCAGCTTGTCTGTCAGTCAAGAGACCCAGTACTTC. Protein sequence: CASSLSVSQETQYF.

This chain uses TRBV5-6 with TRBJ2-7; 7 bases match TRBD1. Unmatched junction bases numbered 5, after V lost 2 bases and J lost 3 bases. CDR1 and CDR2 from the germline V gene are SGHDT and YYEEEE. This CDR3 comprises 14 residues. CDR3 in DNA: TGTGCCAGCAGCTTTCGGGGACAGTTCTACGAGCAGTACTTC. Translation gives CASSFRGQFYEQYF.

The chain carries TRBV6-1 and TRBJ2-7; 7 bases align to TRBD1. The germline V gene encodes CDR1 MNHNS and CDR2 SASEGT. This CDR3 region has 14 residues. Trimming removed 8 bases from V and 0 bases from J; junction bases left unmatched: 7. The CDR3 here is CASDRQGSSYEQYF. DNA of the CDR3: TGTGCCAGCGACAGACAGGGTTCCTCCTACGAGCAGTACTTC.

V gene TRBV15 combines with J gene TRBJ2-3; D perhaps matches TRBD2 (6 bases). This CDR3 is built from 15 residues. Germline CDR1 and CDR2: LNHNV and YYDKDF (reference sequence). V dropped 5 bases and J dropped 4 bases, with 16 bases sitting between them. In DNA, the CDR3 is TGTGCCACCAGCCCTAGCGTTCCGGGGGCAGATACGCAGTATTTT. Residues: CATSPSVPGADTQYF.

V is TRBV4-3 and J is TRBJ1-3; no reliable D call. Trimming took off 0 bases at V and 2 bases at J, with 5 bases between the two ends. CDR3 size: 14 residues. Germline-derived CDR1 and CDR2 are LGHNA and YSLEER. The CDR3 sequence is CASSQDRPGNTIYF. The CDR3 region has the DNA TGCGCCAGCAGCCAAGATCGTCCTGGAAACACCATATATTTT.

V gene TRBV5-6 combines with J gene TRBJ2-2, with 9 nucleotides matching TRBD2. Germline V gene sequence: CDR1 SGHDT, CDR2 YYEEEE. This CDR3 has 17 amino acids. V dropped 1 base and J dropped 4; count of bases not matched to a gene: 8. The CDR3 DNA reads as TGTGCCAGCAGCTTGAGGGCATTAGCGGGGGTCACCGGGGAGCTGTTTTTT. Translating it yields CASSLRALAGVTGELFF. Full variable domain (rest looked up from reference TRBV5-6 and TRBJ2-2): DAGVTQSPTHLIKTRGQQVTLRCSPKSGHDTVSWYQQALGQGPQFIFQYYEEEERQRGNFPDRFSGHQFPNYSSELNVNALLLGDSALYLCASSLRALAGVTGELFFGEGSRLTVL.

This sequence joins TRBV5-1 and TRBJ2-7; TRBD1 matches at 10 bases. V lost 4 bases to trimming and J lost 3 bases; unmatched junction nucleotides: 4. The V gene's germline CDR1 is SGHRS and CDR2 YFSETQ. This CDR3 spans 14 amino acids. The DNA of the CDR3 is TGCGCCAGCAGCACGGGGACAGGGGTCTACGAGCAGTACTTC. It specifies CASSTGTGVYEQYF.

The chain recombines TRBV5-6 with TRBJ1-2, with D uncertain. CDR1 and CDR2 (germline): SGHDT, YYEEEE. The CDR3 is made up of 11 amino acids. V was shortened by 4 bases and J by 6 bases, with 7 bases between the two germline ends. This chain's CDR3 is CASSVDNGYTF. DNA of the CDR3: TGTGCCAGCAGCGTTGACAATGGCTACACCTTC.

The V call is TRBV25-1, the J call TRBJ1-1; possible D gene TRBD1, 5 bases. The CDR3 loop spans 11 amino acids. The germline V and J ends were trimmed by 2 bases and 11 bases, with 9 bases remaining between them. CDR1 MGHDK and CDR2 SYGVNS come from the germline V gene. The CDR3 nucleotides are TGTGCCAGCAGTGAACAGGGATGGGCTTTCTTT. Amino acids: CASSEQGWAFF.

The chain recombines TRBV19 with TRBJ2-1, with 12 bases aligning to TRBD2. The junction had 9 bases not matched to a gene; V was cut back by 8 bases and J by 10 bases. Germline lookup yields CDR1 LNHDA and CDR2 SQIVND (reference sequence). The CDR3 spans 14 residues. As DNA, the CDR3 is TGTGCCAGTCAACAGACTAGCGGGGGCCACGAGCAGTTCTTC. Protein sequence: CASQQTSGGHEQFF. The variable domain in full, completed from reference TRBV19 and TRBJ2-1, reads DGGITQSPKYLFRKEGQNVTLSCEQNLNHDAMYWYRQDPGQGLRLIYYSQIVNDFQKGDIAEGYSVSREKKESFPLTVTSAQKNPTAFYLCASQQTSGGHEQFFGPGTRLTVL.

This chain uses TRBV18 with TRBJ1-5; a possible D gene is TRBD1 (5 bases). Germline CDR1 reads KGHSH; CDR2 reads LQKENI. CDR3 length: 13 amino acids. Trimming stripped 4 bases from V and 2 bases from J, with 6 bases between. CDR3 sequence (DNA): TGTGCCAGCTCACTGGGGCGCAATCAGCCCCAGCATTTT. This gives the protein CASSLGRNQPQHF.

As DNA, the CDR3 is TGTGCCAGCAGCCAGGGACTAGCGGGAGGGCGTCAGTATTTT. It codes for CASSQGLAGGRQYF. The rearrangement joins TRBV9 to TRBJ2-3; TRBD2 matches at 16 bases. The ends lost 4 bases at V and 12 bases at J; junction bases unmatched: 5. CDR1 SGDLS and CDR2 YYNGEE come from the germline V gene. This CDR3 region has 14 residues.

The chain joins TRBV18 to TRBJ1-1, with a tentative D call TRBD1 (5 bases). This CDR3 is built from 15 residues. Germline assignment: CDR1 KGHSH and CDR2 LQKENI. Trimming shortened V by 0 bases and J by 1 base, and 9 bases separated the two germline ends. The CDR3 nucleotides are TGTGCCAGCTCACCACCGGAGGGGAGGAACACTGAAGCTTTCTTT. This translates into CASSPPEGRNTEAFF. Combining the CDR3 with reference TRBV18 and TRBJ1-1 gives the whole variable domain NAGVMQNPRHLVRRRGQEARLRCSPMKGHSHVYWYRQLPEEGLKFMVYLQKENIIDESGMPKERFSAEFPKEGPSILRIQQVVRGDSAAYFCASSPPEGRNTEAFFGQGTRLTVV.

J is TRBJ2-2 and V is TRBV10-3, with 7 bases aligning to TRBD2. The CDR3 length is 16 residues. The germline gives CDR1 ENHRY, CDR2 SYGVKD. V lost 6 bases, J lost 1 base, and 8 bases stayed unmatched. CDR3 amino acids: CAISAGLGENTGELFF. The CDR3, as DNA: TGTGCCATCAGCGCTGGACTAGGGGAGAACACCGGGGAGCTGTTTTTT.

The chain has TRBV28 and TRBJ2-7; a possible D gene is TRBD2 (8 bases). Germline V CDR1 and CDR2: MDHEN, SYDVKM. The CDR3 is 16 residues long. V was shortened by 5 bases and J by 1 base, with 18 bases between the two germline ends. As DNA, the CDR3 is TGTGCCAGCAGTGCGGGACTAGGGGGCCAGTCCTACGAGCAGTACTTC. Translated: CASSAGLGGQSYEQYF.

The chain has TRBV2 and TRBJ2-7, with a possible D match to TRBD1 (6 bases). Per germline, CDR1 SNHLY and CDR2 FYNNEI. This CDR3 is 13 amino acids long. With 6 bases removed from V and 7 bases from J, the gap between germline ends came to 16 bases. The CDR3 coding sequence is TGTGCCAGCAGCGGACAGCGCTCGGGGGAGCAGTACTTC. The encoded protein is CASSGQRSGEQYF.

The chain links TRBV19 to TRBJ1-1; a weak D match, TRBD1 (5 bases). Germline CDR1 LNHDA, CDR2 SQIVND (reference sequence). The CDR3 is 13 residues long. V was shortened by 8 bases and J by 1 base, with 11 bases between the two germline ends. The DNA of the CDR3 is TGTGCCAGTGAGGCGGGGCAGAACACTGAAGCTTTCTTT. Translated: CASEAGQNTEAFF.

The chain carries TRBV4-2 and TRBJ2-1; 14 positions match TRBD2. V shed 1 base and J 4 bases; nucleotides not matched to a gene: 0. Germline lookup yields CDR1 LGHNA and CDR2 YNFKEQ. The CDR3 covers 16 residues. The CDR3 sequence: CASSQGLAGGYNEQFF. CDR3 sequence (DNA): TGTGCCAGCAGCCAAGGACTAGCGGGGGGGTACAATGAGCAGTTCTTC.

This chain links TRBV27 with TRBJ2-6; the D is unclear. CDR1 and CDR2 (germline): MNHEY, SMNVEV (reference sequence). V gave up 4 bases and J gave up 5 bases, with 18 bases separating them. The CDR3 loop spans 17 amino acids. This chain's CDR3 is CASSYYELQSRANVLTF. CDR3 coding DNA: TGTGCCAGCAGTTACTACGAGCTACAAAGTCGGGCCAACGTCCTGACTTTC. The whole variable domain, remainder taken from reference TRBV27 and TRBJ2-6, is EAQVTQNPRYLITVTGKKLTVTCSQNMNHEYMSWYRQDPGLGLRQIYYSMNVEVTDKGDVPEGYKVSRKEKRNFPLILESPSPNQTSLYFCASSYYELQSRANVLTFGAGSRLTVL.

The chain is built from TRBV29-1 and TRBJ1-1; D not certain. Trimming removed 2 bases from V and 10 bases from J, with 11 bases in between. The CDR3 consists of 11 residues. The germline V gene encodes CDR1 SQVTM and CDR2 ANQGSEA. In DNA form, the CDR3 reads TGCAGCGTTGAATTCGGGTCGGGAGCTTTCTTT. As protein: CSVEFGSGAFF.

The CDR3 sequence: CASSHINSGQVPEAFF. DNA for the CDR3: TGTGCCAGCAGCCACATAAACTCGGGACAGGTCCCTGAAGCTTTCTTT. The rearrangement links TRBV14 to TRBJ1-1, with 8 positions matching TRBD1. In germline, CDR1 is SGHDN, CDR2 FVKESK. V was pared by 3 bases and J by 6 bases, with 12 bases of the junction left unmatched. This CDR3 comprises 16 residues.

This sequence joins TRBV5-1 and TRBJ1-1, with D maybe TRBD1 (6 bases). Germline V gene sequence: CDR1 SGHRS, CDR2 YFSETQ. CDR3 length: 15 amino acids. Trimming removed 1 base from V and 8 bases from J, with 18 bases in between. In nucleotides, the CDR3 is TGCGCCAGCAGCTTGTCGACGGCCATCGGGACAGAAGCTTTCTTT. It translates to CASSLSTAIGTEAFF.

This sequence joins TRBV29-1 and TRBJ2-3, with 8 bases lining up with TRBD2. The CDR3 loop spans 15 amino acids. Germline V CDR1 and CDR2: SQVTM, ANQGSEA. The V gene end was trimmed by 4 bases and the J gene end by 5 bases; junction bases not matched to a gene: 11. The CDR3 is CSVGGARGLGDTQYF. CDR3 coding DNA: TGCAGCGTTGGGGGTGCGAGGGGACTAGGAGATACGCAGTATTTT.

J is TRBJ1-2 and V is TRBV4-3; D is uncertain. The germline V and J ends were trimmed by 0 bases and 3 bases, with 11 bases remaining between them. Germline CDR1 is LGHNA and CDR2 is YSLEER. CDR3 length equals 15 residues. CDR3 loop: CASSQDRRVYYGYTF. The CDR3 region has the DNA TGCGCCAGCAGCCAAGATCGCCGGGTTTACTATGGCTACACCTTC.